The 21 T cell receptor beta chains below all came from one sample that was sequenced in a study of beta chain features in type 1 diabetes. Study-wide findings and caveats: The study found moderately but significantly shorter TCRB CDR3s in all four CD4+ subsets of Type 1 diabetes patients.

These TCRs are of unknown antigen specificity. Sequencing targeted expressed TCRB transcripts, as all isolated RNA had been reverse transcribed. The protocol was immunoSEQ multiplex PCR, while the TCRdb copy is restricted to in-frame clones and leaves out a portion. The sample contains fewer than 400,000 clones, roughly 8.8% of which appear only once. Sequencing input: central memory CD4+ T cells from blood. These receptors all stem from a young man with type 1 diabetes.

In its sample, this clone was seen a few times. This chain joins TRBV29-1 and TRBJ1-2; the D gene is possibly TRBD1 (5 bases). There are 15 residues in the CDR3. The V end was cut by 4 bases, the J end by 3 bases, with 18 bases between. Per the germline V gene, CDR1 is SQVTM and CDR2 is ANQGSEA. The CDR3 DNA reads as TGCAGCGTTGGGAGTTTGTCAGGGTCGGACTATGGCTACACCTTC. It codes for CSVGSLSGSDYGYTF. Supplemented by reference TRBV29-1 and TRBJ1-2, the full variable domain reads SAVISQKPSRDICQRGTSLTIQCQVDSQVTMMFWYRQQPGQSLTLIATANQGSEATYESGFVIDKFPISRPNLTFSTLTVSNMSPEDSSIYLCSVGSLSGSDYGYTFGSGTRLTVV.

This clone was recorded a few times. The chain employs TRBV5-1 and TRBJ1-1, with a possible D match to TRBD1 (5 bases). The germline V gene encodes CDR1 SGHRS and CDR2 YFSETQ. With 3 bases removed from V and 1 base from J, the gap between germline ends came to 16 bases. This CDR3 is 16 amino acids long. CDR3 amino acids: CASSSSGSKENTEAFF. The CDR3 nucleotides read TGCGCCAGCAGCTCCTCAGGGTCGAAAGAGAACACTGAAGCTTTCTTT.

The CDR3 coding sequence is TGTGCCAGTAGTATGTGGACAGGGCAACAGACCCAGTACTTC. Translation: CASSMWTGQQTQYF. The J gene is TRBJ2-5, the V gene TRBV19; 8 bases align to TRBD1. This CDR3 is 14 amino acids long. Germline values: CDR1 LNHDA, CDR2 SQIVND (reference sequence). Trimming at V came to 3 bases and at J to 6 bases, leaving 6 bases not matched to a gene. Full variable domain (outside the CDR3, taken from reference TRBV19 and TRBJ2-5): DGGITQSPKYLFRKEGQNVTLSCEQNLNHDAMYWYRQDPGQGLRLIYYSQIVNDFQKGDIAEGYSVSREKKESFPLTVTSAQKNPTAFYLCASSMWTGQQTQYFGPGTRLLVL.

This clone came up a few times. The CDR3 DNA is TGTGCCAGCAGCTTGGGGTCAGGGGGCCCCCTCGGCGCGACGAAAAAACTGTTTTTT. It specifies CASSLGSGGPLGATKKLFF. This chain connects TRBV5-6 to TRBJ1-4; 8 nucleotides line up with TRBD1. The V and J ends lost 0 bases and 9 bases, in that order; junction bases with no gene match: 19. Germline loops: CDR1 SGHDT, CDR2 YYEEEE. The CDR3 consists of 19 residues. Complete variable domain (other parts from reference TRBV5-6 and TRBJ1-4): DAGVTQSPTHLIKTRGQQVTLRCSPKSGHDTVSWYQQALGQGPQFIFQYYEEEERQRGNFPDRFSGHQFPNYSSELNVNALLLGDSALYLCASSLGSGGPLGATKKLFFGSGTQLSVL.

This sequence joins TRBV30 and TRBJ2-7; 7 positions match TRBD1. CDR1 GTSNPN and CDR2 SVGIG come from the germline V gene (reference sequence). The CDR3 is 15 residues long. The V gene end was trimmed by 2 bases and the J gene end by 2 bases; junction bases not matched to a gene: 9. The CDR3 region has the DNA TGTGCCTGGAGTAGGGACAGCCGCTTAACCTACGAGCAGTACTTC. Its protein is CAWSRDSRLTYEQYF.

This clone was seen a handful of times. This chain uses TRBV27 with TRBJ2-7, with D uncertain. The CDR3 covers 17 residues. The V end was cut by 2 bases, the J end by 2 bases, with 19 bases between. The germline V gene encodes CDR1 MNHEY and CDR2 SMNVEV (reference sequence). The chain's CDR3 is CASSLEAPLTRPYEQYF. For the CDR3, the DNA is TGTGCCAGCAGTTTAGAGGCCCCCCTGACGCGACCCTACGAGCAGTACTTC.

The chain is built from TRBV4-1 and TRBJ1-1; D may be TRBD1 (5 bases). This CDR3 has 13 residues. Looked up from germline, CDR1 is MGHRA and CDR2 is YSYEKL. V was pared by 6 bases and J by 4 bases, with 12 bases between. The CDR3 region has the DNA TGCGCCAGCAGGCGAGGGGAAAGCACTGAAGCTTTCTTT. Protein sequence: CASRRGESTEAFF.

This clone was detected only a few times. This chain links TRBV14 with TRBJ2-5, with unresolved D. CDR3 length equals 17 residues. Germline V gene data show CDR1 as SGHDN and CDR2 as FVKESK. V was shortened by 0 bases and J by 0 bases, with 14 bases between the two germline ends. Here the CDR3 DNA reads TGTGCCAGCAGCCAAGATCGGCAGTCATTCTACCAAGAGACCCAGTACTTC. Protein sequence: CASSQDRQSFYQETQYF.

This clone was seen many times. V usage is TRBV18 and J usage is TRBJ2-3; D is unclear. Germline lookup yields CDR1 KGHSH and CDR2 LQKENI. The V and J ends lost 1 base and 4 bases respectively, with 12 bases between them. The CDR3 contains 15 residues. The chain's CDR3 is CASSPLKFTADTQYF. In DNA, the CDR3 is TGTGCCAGCTCACCACTCAAGTTTACGGCAGATACGCAGTATTTT.

The V call is TRBV6-5, the J call TRBJ1-1; no clear D gene. V was cut by 5 bases and J by 4 bases, with 17 bases left in between. Germline-derived CDR1 and CDR2 are MNHEY and SVGAGI. CDR3 length: 15 amino acids. CDR3 sequence reads: CASSPLGRGGTEAFF. The CDR3 coding sequence is TGTGCCAGCAGTCCCCTCGGACGAGGAGGCACTGAAGCTTTCTTT.

Points on this clone: One junction end does not reproduce the germline sequence, and a read error may be involved. The sample carries other DNA sequences with the same CDR3. The gene calls are TRBV7-9 and TRBJ2-5; tentatively, D is TRBD1 (5 bases). Germline V gene lookup returns CDR1 SEHNR and CDR2 FQNEAQ (reference sequence). This CDR3 region has 13 residues. Written as DNA, the CDR3 is TGTGCCAGCAGTTTAGGGGTGCGAGAGACCCAGTACTTC. This sequence encodes CASSLGVRETQYF.

The rearrangement links TRBV7-2 to TRBJ1-1; D is unresolved. The CDR3 sequence is 11 residues long. In germline, CDR1 is SGHTA, CDR2 FQGNSA. Trimming cost V 5 bases and J 4 bases, with 5 bases left between them. The CDR3 coding sequence is TGTGCCAGCAGCCCATTCACTGAAGCTTTCTTT. As protein: CASSPFTEAFF.

This clone was recorded a few times. The V and J genes are TRBV9 and TRBJ2-1; possibly TRBD1 for D (5 bases). The CDR3 runs to 13 residues. The germline V gene has CDR1 SGDLS and CDR2 YYNGEE. V was clipped by 0 bases and J by 9 bases, with 10 bases between them. The chain's CDR3 is CASSVATGGEQFF. CDR3 in DNA: TGTGCCAGCAGCGTAGCTACAGGTGGTGAGCAGTTCTTC.

This clone was observed a few times. The CDR3 loop is CASSFEGYEQYF. The CDR3 bases are TGCGCCAGCAGCTTTGAAGGGTACGAGCAGTACTTC. The V call is TRBV5-1, the J call TRBJ2-7; no reliable D call. Germline CDR1 and CDR2: SGHRS and YFSETQ. This CDR3 contains 12 residues. Deletions cut 2 bases from V and 4 bases from J, with 7 bases between. Using reference TRBV5-1 and TRBJ2-7 for the parts outside the CDR3, the full variable domain is KAGVTQTPRYLIKTRGQQVTLSCSPISGHRSVSWYQQTPGQGLQFLFEYFSETQRNKGNFPGRFSGRQFSNSRSEMNVSTLELGDSALYLCASSFEGYEQYFGPGTRLTVT.

This clone was seen more than once but under ten times. The CDR3 spells CASSLGDETQYF. In DNA form, the CDR3 reads TGTGCCAGCAGCTTAGGTGACGAGACCCAGTACTTC. The chain recombines TRBV11-2 with TRBJ2-5, with D hard to call. Trimming pared 1 base from V and 5 bases from J, leaving 5 bases between. This CDR3 has 12 amino acids. Germline CDR1 and CDR2: SGHAT and FQNNGV.

The table lists this clone with many counts. The V and J genes are TRBV7-9 and TRBJ2-5; no clear D. The CDR3 has 11 amino acids. Germline assignment: CDR1 SEHNR and CDR2 FQNEAQ (reference sequence). Trimming removed 5 bases from V and 1 base from J, with 2 bases in between. CDR3 amino acids: CASSPQETQYF. The CDR3 nucleotides are TGTGCCAGCAGCCCCCAAGAGACCCAGTACTTC.

The chain combines TRBV11-2 with TRBJ2-7; D may be TRBD2 (5 bases). Germline V lookup: CDR1 SGHAT, CDR2 FQNNGV. With 1 base removed from V and 1 base from J, the gap between germline ends came to 11 bases. The CDR3 length is 15 residues. CDR3 amino acids: CASSLVAQGSYEQYF. The CDR3 coding sequence is TGTGCCAGCAGCTTAGTAGCGCAAGGATCCTACGAGCAGTACTTC.

V usage is TRBV7-2 and J usage is TRBJ1-4; D gene ambiguous. Germline V gene sequence: CDR1 SGHTA, CDR2 FQGNSA. The CDR3 contains 13 residues. The V and J ends lost 3 bases and 10 bases respectively, with 12 bases between them. The CDR3 reads CASSLGREGKLFF. As DNA, the CDR3 is TGTGCCAGCAGCTTGGGGAGGGAGGGAAAACTGTTTTTT.

This clone was detected a few times. This chain links TRBV28 with TRBJ2-2, with 8 bases identical to TRBD2. CDR3 length: 14 residues. Germline V CDR1 and CDR2: MDHEN, SYDVKM. Germline trimming cut 3 bases from V and 6 bases from J; bases unmatched to any gene: 3. Here the CDR3 reads CASSFGGAPGELFF. The CDR3 DNA reads as TGTGCCAGCAGTTTCGGGGGGGCCCCCGGGGAGCTGTTTTTT.

The chain employs TRBV18 and TRBJ2-5; 12 positions agree with TRBD2. Per germline, CDR1 KGHSH and CDR2 LQKENI. CDR3 size: 17 residues. Unmatched junction bases numbered 13, after V lost 6 bases and J lost 5 bases. The CDR3 DNA is TGTGCCAGCTCGCGACCCCCTAGCGGGGGGGCCGCCGAGACCCAGTACTTC. Translated, it gives CASSRPPSGGAAETQYF.

CDR3 DNA: TGTGCCAGCAGTACAGGGGGCGTGATCAGGGATGGCTACACCTTC. This codes for CASSTGGVIRDGYTF. This sequence joins TRBV25-1 and TRBJ1-2, with 9 positions matching TRBD1. The junction had 10 bases not matched to a gene; V was cut back by 5 bases and J by 6 bases. There are 15 residues in the CDR3. Germline CDR1 and CDR2: MGHDK and SYGVNS.